Detailed here is one TCR beta chain. Its antigen is unknown. Within one base of it there is no much larger clone, and no base qualities were kept. V gives up 0 bases and J gives up 1 base, and the segment between their germline ends measures 13 bases. The germline V gene provides CDR1 MNHEY and CDR2 SVGEGT. From cysteine to phenylalanine, the CDR3 is 17 amino acids long. The kept DNA is CDR3 alone, 51 bases in frame from the first base. Peripheral blood CD8+ and CD4+ T cells from healthy donors, Susac syndrome patients and multiple sclerosis patients were profiled using high-throughput TCR beta sequencing. Healthy donors were included as age- and sex-matched controls. Bulk CD8+ and CD4+ T cells were purified by magnetic negative isolation, whereas CD8+ TEMRA cells were enriched by FACS. Blood was drawn into EDTA tubes, processed within 24 hours, and PBMCs were isolated by density gradient centrifugation. PBMCs intended for TCR sequencing were cryopreserved in liquid nitrogen and were subsequently thawed in a 37 degrees C water bath. A purity of at least 90% was achieved for sorted or isolated CD4+, CD8+ and CD8+ TEMRA cells.

RNA was extracted using the RNeasy kit, and roughly 0.5 to 1 ug of the RNA was reverse transcribed with random hexamers. The immunoSEQ multiplex PCR assay, which covers 54 Vbeta and 13 Jbeta segments, was used to amplify TCR beta CDR3 regions. PCR amplification bias was corrected using a synthetic template baseline for primer optimization and computational correction. As for how the authors treated the data: Reads were assigned to V, D and J genes according to IMGT and analyzed in immunoSEQ Analyzer, with only productive sequences retained. Clonality was computed as one minus Shannon entropy normalized by log2 of the number of productive unique sequences. For each patient and control, public and private clones were evaluated among the 100 most prevalent clones. Clones were defined as Susac-specific if absent from the healthy and MS cohorts, from approximately 1,100 published viral clones and from other ImmuneACCESS disease sequences. TCRdb handled the public reads itself, with Q25 trimming in fastp and clone calling in MiXCR, and kept productive beta chains. Identical CDR3 protein sequences are pooled into one entry, listed with their most common genes and DNA. These V and J calls originate from TCRdb's pipeline instead of the authors' own analysis. The sample profile shows about 22,000 distinct CDR3 sequences; approximately 93% of them were found once. Roughly 0.25% of the sample belongs to the ten largest clones.

The data belong to a study of CD8 T cells in Susac syndrome (dated by TCRdb to the late 2010s). General notes on the study: The study used repertoire sequencing to test whether antigen drove CD8+ T cell activation and differentiation in Susac syndrome. CD8+ T cell repertoire clonality was compared between 12 healthy donors, around 14 Susac syndrome patients and 15 multiple sclerosis patients.

Overall study outcomes, separate from this receptor: The number of individuals in the TCR sequencing and HLA analysis was recognized as being relatively small.

The rearranged chain carries TRBV6-2 or TRBV6-3 and TRBJ2-4; the D segment could be TRBD2, given 5 matching bases. The source of this sequence is a human donor in good health. The sample taken for sequencing was CD8+ T cells from PBMCs. The CDR3 protein sequence reads: CASSYSKVEAAKNIQYF. The nucleotides are TGTGCCAGCAGTTACTCGAAGGTGGAGGCGGCCAAAAACATTCAGTACTTC.